A single sample is the source of the 18 T cell receptor beta chains below, sequenced in a study of cytomegalovirus exposure and HLA in healthy donors. With 60 Vbeta and 13 Jbeta primers, the PCR was carried out. TCRdb's table, derived via immunoSEQ multiplex PCR, lists solely in-frame clones and lacks some. The sample includes about 280,000 clones, over 85% of them seen just once. Sample: PBMCs. These receptor sequences come from a woman aged 18-35 years in good health and CMV-seronegative.

This clone was seen more than once but under ten times. Within the sample, other DNA sequences also encode this same CDR3. The chain uses TRBV7-2 and TRBJ1-5, with TRBD1 matching over 8 bases. After removal of 5 bases from V and 4 bases from J, the junction contained 7 bases not matched to a gene. This CDR3 is built from 15 residues. The germline V gene has CDR1 SGHTA and CDR2 FQGNSA. This CDR3 reads CASSPTGGGNQPQHF. CDR3 nucleotides: TGTGCCAGCAGCCCCACAGGGGGAGGAAATCAGCCCCAGCATTTT.

On this clone itself: Because the CDR3 is missing its conserved closing phenylalanine or tryptophan, this is likely a read error. The V and J genes are TRBV7-7 and TRBJ2-7; possible D gene TRBD2, 5 bases. This CDR3 is 13 amino acids long. Trimming took 5 bases from V and 4 from J, leaving 12 bases between them. Germline values: CDR1 SSHAT, CDR2 FNYEAQ (reference sequence). Here the CDR3 DNA reads TGTGCCAGCAGCCCAGGACTGGAATACGAGCAGTACCTC. Protein product: CASSPGLEYEQYL.

This chain uses TRBV19 with TRBJ2-5; weak D call: TRBD2 (6 bases). CDR3 size: 13 residues. The V and J ends lost 1 base and 7 bases respectively, with 10 bases between them. Germline values: CDR1 LNHDA, CDR2 SQIVND (reference sequence). CDR3 in DNA: TGTGCCAGTAGTATAGGGGGGGAGGCGACCCAGTACTTC. The encoded protein is CASSIGGEATQYF. Together with reference TRBV19 and TRBJ2-5, the CDR3 gives the full variable domain: DGGITQSPKYLFRKEGQNVTLSCEQNLNHDAMYWYRQDPGQGLRLIYYSQIVNDFQKGDIAEGYSVSREKKESFPLTVTSAQKNPTAFYLCASSIGGEATQYFGPGTRLLVL.

The chain is built from TRBV29-1 and TRBJ2-2, with 12 bases matching TRBD1. CDR1 is SQVTM, CDR2 ANQGSEA, per germline. CDR3 length: 15 amino acids. The ends lost 8 bases at V and 4 bases at J; junction bases unmatched: 8. CDR3 in amino acids: CSPLRDRGRTGELFF. CDR3 bases: TGCAGCCCACTCCGGGACAGGGGGCGCACCGGGGAGCTGTTTTTT.

The chain is built from TRBV14 and TRBJ2-7; D is ambiguous. This CDR3 region has 12 residues. The V gene lost 1 base and the J gene lost 5 bases, with 6 bases spanning the gap. Germline V gene sequence: CDR1 SGHDN, CDR2 FVKESK. CDR3 region: CASSQGGDEQYF. CDR3 nucleotide sequence: TGTGCCAGCAGCCAAGGCGGCGACGAGCAGTACTTC.

V usage is TRBV14 and J usage is TRBJ2-1; D ambiguous. V was cut by 1 base and J by 11 bases, with 12 bases left in between. Per germline, CDR1 SGHDN and CDR2 FVKESK. This CDR3 has 13 residues. CDR3 DNA: TGTGCCAGCAGCCAAGTCCAGCTAGTAAAGCAGTTCTTC. As protein: CASSQVQLVKQFF.

The V gene is TRBV5-1, the J gene TRBJ2-3; 9 nucleotides match TRBD1. The CDR3 loop spans 16 amino acids. The trim removed 2 bases at V and 6 bases at J, leaving 10 bases unmatched. Germline assignment: CDR1 SGHRS and CDR2 YFSETQ. CDR3 region: CASSFTPGQGMDTQYF. CDR3 nucleotides: TGCGCCAGCAGCTTTACGCCGGGACAGGGAATGGATACGCAGTATTTT.

The V call is TRBV11-3, the J call TRBJ2-3; 12 bases are shared with TRBD2. Looked up from germline, CDR1 is SGHNT and CDR2 is YENEEA. This CDR3 contains 17 residues. V gave up 5 bases and J gave up 7 bases; unmatched junction bases: 13. For the CDR3, the DNA is TGTGCCAGCAGCCGAAAAGGGCTAGCGGGGGGGCCCAATACGCAGTATTTT. Translating gives CASSRKGLAGGPNTQYF.

The rearrangement uses TRBV9 and TRBJ2-3; 9 bases match TRBD2. Germline assignment: CDR1 SGDLS and CDR2 YYNGEE. The CDR3 consists of 16 residues. Trimming cost V 4 bases and J 2 bases; bases outside gene matches: 8. CDR3 coding DNA: TGTGCCAGCAGCACCCGCGGGGGGGCCACCACAGATACGCAGTATTTT. It encodes CASSTRGGATTDTQYF.

The chain has TRBV15 and TRBJ2-3; 8 nucleotides line up with TRBD2. J was trimmed by 1 base and V by 0 bases; bases with no gene match: 6. The CDR3 runs to 17 residues. Germline CDR1 reads LNHNV; CDR2 reads YYDKDF (reference sequence). The CDR3 DNA follows: TGTGCCACCAGCAGAGATGCGGCAGCGGGGGGCACAGATACGCAGTATTTT. Its protein is CATSRDAAAGGTDTQYF.

By its share, this clone is medium-sized (0.01 to 0.1%). The chain couples TRBV4-2 to TRBJ2-3; the match to TRBD2 covers 12 bases. The CDR3 length is 16 residues. Germline V gene lookup returns CDR1 LGHNA and CDR2 YNFKEQ. V gave up 1 base and J gave up 2 bases; unmatched junction bases: 1. The CDR3 nucleotides are TGTGCCAGCAGCCAAGCTAGCGGGGGGGCCACAGATACGCAGTATTTT. Protein sequence: CASSQASGGATDTQYF.

J is TRBJ1-1 and V is TRBV7-2, with 8 positions matching TRBD1. This CDR3 region has 13 residues. Unmatched junction bases numbered 7, after V lost 5 bases and J lost 8 bases. Germline lookup yields CDR1 SGHTA and CDR2 FQGNSA. In DNA, the CDR3 is TGTGCCAGCAGCCCCCAGGACAGGGAAGAAGCTTTCTTT. As protein: CASSPQDREEAFF.

Only a few counts were recorded for this clone. V is TRBV7-9 and J is TRBJ1-2; D is ambiguous. The CDR3 has 13 residues. Germline CDR1 SEHNR, CDR2 FQNEAQ (reference sequence). V lost 2 bases and J 3 bases, leaving 7 bases between the germline ends. The CDR3 sequence is CASSLREHYGYTF. CDR3 DNA: TGTGCCAGCAGCTTACGAGAACACTATGGCTACACCTTC.

The chain recombines TRBV12-5 with TRBJ2-1, with 8 bases identical to TRBD2. Germline assignment: CDR1 LGHNT and CDR2 FRNRAP. This CDR3 has 15 residues. The ends lost 2 bases at V and 5 bases at J; junction bases unmatched: 5. CDR3 bases: TGTGCTAGTGGTTTGCCGACTAGCGTCAACAATGAGCAGTTCTTC. Its protein is CASGLPTSVNNEQFF.

The count of this clone is one. The rearrangement joins TRBV27 to TRBJ1-4; D gene ambiguous. The CDR3 is 15 amino acids. Germline V lookup: CDR1 MNHEY, CDR2 SMNVEV (reference sequence). V lost 0 bases and J 4 bases, leaving 9 bases between the germline ends. The CDR3 region has the DNA TGTGCCAGCAGTTTATCGAGGACTGTTAATGAAAAACTGTTTTTT. Translating it yields CASSLSRTVNEKLFF. Full variable domain (remainder filled in from reference TRBV27 and TRBJ1-4): EAQVTQNPRYLITVTGKKLTVTCSQNMNHEYMSWYRQDPGLGLRQIYYSMNVEVTDKGDVPEGYKVSRKEKRNFPLILESPSPNQTSLYFCASSLSRTVNEKLFFGSGTQLSVL.

The chain couples TRBV7-3 to TRBJ2-3, with 11 bases matching TRBD2. The CDR3 covers 16 residues. CDR1 and CDR2 (germline): SGHTA, FQGTGA. V trimming: 5 bases; J trimming: 6 bases; junction bases outside the gene matches: 10. The CDR3: CASSTLAGGGLDTQYF. DNA for the CDR3: TGTGCCAGCAGCACCCTAGCGGGGGGCGGTTTGGATACGCAGTATTTT.

The chain employs TRBV9 and TRBJ1-1; the D is unclear. CDR3 size: 15 residues. The germline CDR1 and CDR2 sequences are SGDLS and YYNGEE. The germline V and J ends were trimmed by 1 base and 0 bases, with 10 bases remaining between them. The CDR3 DNA follows: TGTGCCAGCAGCGTATTTGAGAACTTGAACACTGAAGCTTTCTTT. Encoded protein: CASSVFENLNTEAFF.

The chain has TRBV7-9 and TRBJ2-1, with TRBD1 as a possible D gene (6 bases). Germline V lookup: CDR1 SEHNR, CDR2 FQNEAQ (reference sequence). Deletions cut 4 bases from V and 4 bases from J, with 17 bases between. This CDR3 comprises 16 residues. The CDR3 sequence: CASSSRTAPDYNEQFF. CDR3 coding DNA: TGTGCCAGCAGCTCTAGGACAGCGCCCGATTACAATGAGCAGTTCTTC.